These T cell receptor beta chains were read from a single sample in a study of blood T cell repertoires in COVID-19. Sequencing used immunoSEQ multiplex PCR; TCRdb keeps in-frame clones, though not all of them. Of some 350,000 clones listed, more than 70% were seen once; the top ten hold more than 5.5%. The sequenced sample consisted of peripheral blood. The origin of the receptors is a woman between 65 and 79 years old with COVID-19, enrolled during active disease. The conserved cysteine and the conserved F or W are not part of the CDR3 here.

v_gene,j_gene,CDR3aa
TRBV5-1,TRBJ2-2,ASSFLGELF
TRBV28,TRBJ1-2,ASSGAGGGRTNYGYT
TRBV19,TRBJ1-2,ASSMRPGSFNYGYT
TRBV25-1,TRBJ1-6,ASREGSSYNSPLH
TRBV7-9,TRBJ2-5,ASSYGTGGSETQY
TRBV28,TRBJ2-3,ASSLTSSDTQY
TRBV3-1/TRBV3-2,TRBJ1-3,ASRRDSFSGNTIY
TRBV12-3/TRBV12-4,TRBJ1-1,ATGQGNTEAF
TRBV5-8,TRBJ1-2,ASSKDRGQAS
TRBV2,TRBJ2-2,ASSLAAGELF
TRBV5-1,TRBJ2-1,ASSWDSYNEQF